Listed here are 3 T cell receptor beta chains from one sample, sequenced in a study of blood T cell repertoires in COVID-19. Sequencing used immunoSEQ multiplex PCR; TCRdb keeps in-frame clones, though not all of them. The sample carries 100,000 or so clones, 79% recorded once. The sequenced material came from peripheral blood. The receptor set was obtained from a human donor in a cohort sampled during active COVID-19.

The chain carries TRBV4-2 and TRBJ2-4; TRBD2 agrees at 8 bases. Germline values: CDR1 LGHNA, CDR2 YNFKEQ. V gave up 1 base and J gave up 6 bases; unmatched junction bases: 5. This CDR3 spans 15 amino acids. The CDR3 here is CASSQVVRGGNIQYF. The CDR3 DNA reads TGTGCCAGCAGCCAAGTCGTCCGGGGGGGAAACATTCAGTACTTC.

The V and J genes are TRBV20-1 and TRBJ2-1, with TRBD2 matching 9 bases. The germline CDR1 and CDR2 sequences are DFQATT and SNEGSKA (reference sequence). J gave up 2 bases and V 3 bases, and 2 bases lay outside the gene matches. This CDR3 is 14 amino acids long. CDR3 in DNA: TGCAGTGCTAGTCCTAGCGGGGCCTACAATGAGCAGTTCTTC. It encodes CSASPSGAYNEQFF.

This rearrangement joins TRBV5-4 to TRBJ2-3; D is undetermined. V lost 4 bases to trimming and J lost 1 base, with 10 bases between them. This CDR3 region has 14 residues. Per germline, CDR1 SGHNT and CDR2 YYREEE (reference sequence). In DNA, the CDR3 is TGTGCCAGCAGCCAGACTGGCGGCACAGATACGCAGTATTTT. Its protein is CASSQTGGTDTQYF.